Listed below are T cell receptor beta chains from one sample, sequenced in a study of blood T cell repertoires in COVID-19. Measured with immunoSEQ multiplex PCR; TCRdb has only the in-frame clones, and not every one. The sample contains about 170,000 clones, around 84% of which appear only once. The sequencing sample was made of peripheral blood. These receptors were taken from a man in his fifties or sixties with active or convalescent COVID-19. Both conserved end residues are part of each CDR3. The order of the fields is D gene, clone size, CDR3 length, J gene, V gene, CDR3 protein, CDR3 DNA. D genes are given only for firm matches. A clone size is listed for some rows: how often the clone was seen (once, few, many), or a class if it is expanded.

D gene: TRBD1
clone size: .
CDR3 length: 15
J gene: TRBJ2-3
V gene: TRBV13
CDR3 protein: CASSAGTGQADTQYF
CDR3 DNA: TGTGCCAGCAGCGCCGGGACAGGGCAAGCGGATACGCAGTATTTT

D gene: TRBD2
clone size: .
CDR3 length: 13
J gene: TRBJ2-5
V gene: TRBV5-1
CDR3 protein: CASSSGGGETQYF
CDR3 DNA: TGCGCCAGCAGTAGCGGGGGAGGAGAGACCCAGTACTTC

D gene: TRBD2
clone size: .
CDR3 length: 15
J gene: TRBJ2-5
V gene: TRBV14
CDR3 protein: CASSQAAGGSETQYF
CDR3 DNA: TGTGCCAGCAGCCAAGCCGCGGGGGGCTCGGAGACCCAGTACTTC

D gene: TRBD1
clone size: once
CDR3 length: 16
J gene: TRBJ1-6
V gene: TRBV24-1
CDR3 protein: CATRYQQGVWNSPLHF
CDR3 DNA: TGTGCCACCAGATATCAACAGGGGGTGTGGAATTCACCCCTCCACTTT

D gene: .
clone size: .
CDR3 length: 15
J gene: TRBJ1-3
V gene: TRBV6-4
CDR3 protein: CASSDSAAPGNTIYF
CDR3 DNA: TGTGCCAGCAGTGACTCAGCGGCGCCTGGAAACACCATATATTTT

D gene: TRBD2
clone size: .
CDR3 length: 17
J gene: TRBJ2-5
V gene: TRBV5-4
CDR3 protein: CASSSGGGVTGQETQYF
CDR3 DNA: TGTGCCAGCTCCAGCGGGGGGGGCGTTACTGGACAAGAGACCCAGTACTTC

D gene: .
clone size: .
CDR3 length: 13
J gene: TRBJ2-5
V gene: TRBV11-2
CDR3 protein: CASSLGQKETQYF
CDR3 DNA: TGTGCCAGCAGCCTAGGACAGAAAGAGACCCAGTACTTC

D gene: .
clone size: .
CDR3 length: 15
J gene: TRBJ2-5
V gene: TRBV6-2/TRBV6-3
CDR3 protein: CASSYGNRVGETQYF
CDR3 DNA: TGTGCCAGCAGTTACGGGAACAGGGTCGGGGAGACCCAGTACTTC

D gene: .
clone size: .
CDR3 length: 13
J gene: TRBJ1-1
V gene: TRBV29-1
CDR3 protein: CSVGMARNTEAFF
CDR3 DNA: TGCAGCGTTGGAATGGCCCGGAACACTGAAGCTTTCTTT

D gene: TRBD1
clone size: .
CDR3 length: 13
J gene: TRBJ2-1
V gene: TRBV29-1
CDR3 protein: CSSGQVNYNEQFF
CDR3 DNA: TGCAGCTCCGGACAGGTTAATTACAATGAGCAGTTCTTC

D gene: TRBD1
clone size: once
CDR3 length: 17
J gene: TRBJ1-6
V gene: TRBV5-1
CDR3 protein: CASSLAPQGASNSPLHF
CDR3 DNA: TGCGCCAGCAGCTTGGCCCCACAGGGGGCGTCTAATTCACCCCTCCACTTT

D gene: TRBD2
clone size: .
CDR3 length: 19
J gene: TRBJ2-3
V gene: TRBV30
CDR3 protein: CAWIRRQLAGRASTDTQYF
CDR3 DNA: TGTGCCTGGATTCGTAGGCAACTAGCGGGCCGGGCTAGCACAGATACGCAGTATTTT

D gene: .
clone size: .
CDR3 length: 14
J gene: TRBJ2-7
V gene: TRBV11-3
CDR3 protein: CASSSLLISYEQYF
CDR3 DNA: TGTGCCAGCAGCTCCCTTCTAATATCCTACGAGCAGTACTTC

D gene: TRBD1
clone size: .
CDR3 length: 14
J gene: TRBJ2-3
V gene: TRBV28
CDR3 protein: CASSRDRSTDTQYF
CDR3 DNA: TGTGCCAGCAGTAGGGACAGGAGCACAGATACGCAGTATTTT

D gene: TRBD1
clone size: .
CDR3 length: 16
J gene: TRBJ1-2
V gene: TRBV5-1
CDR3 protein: CASSLGDRPSNYGYTF
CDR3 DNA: TGCGCCAGCAGCTTGGGGGACAGGCCTTCAAACTATGGCTACACCTTC

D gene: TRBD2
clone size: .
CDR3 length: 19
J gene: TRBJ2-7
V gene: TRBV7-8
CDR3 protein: CASSLALVASGEFSYEQYF
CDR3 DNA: TGTGCCAGCAGCTTAGCATTAGTTGCTAGCGGGGAGTTCTCCTACGAGCAGTACTTC

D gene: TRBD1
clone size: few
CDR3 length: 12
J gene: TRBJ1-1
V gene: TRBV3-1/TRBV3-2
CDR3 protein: CASSQERGQTFF
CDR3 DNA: TGTGCCAGCAGCCAAGAAAGGGGACAGACGTTCTTT

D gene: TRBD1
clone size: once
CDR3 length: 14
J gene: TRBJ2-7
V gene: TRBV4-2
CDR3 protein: CASSQAGQGARQYF
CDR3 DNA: TGTGCCAGCAGCCAAGCGGGACAGGGGGCGCGCCAGTACTTC

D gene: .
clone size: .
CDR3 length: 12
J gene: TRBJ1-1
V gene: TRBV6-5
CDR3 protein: CASRGGDRGAFF
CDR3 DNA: TGTGCCAGCAGAGGAGGAGACCGAGGGGCTTTCTTT

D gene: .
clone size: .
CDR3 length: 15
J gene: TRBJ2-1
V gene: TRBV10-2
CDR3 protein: CASSERGNAYNEQFF
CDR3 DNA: TGCGCCAGCAGTGAGCGCGGGAACGCTTACAATGAGCAGTTCTTC